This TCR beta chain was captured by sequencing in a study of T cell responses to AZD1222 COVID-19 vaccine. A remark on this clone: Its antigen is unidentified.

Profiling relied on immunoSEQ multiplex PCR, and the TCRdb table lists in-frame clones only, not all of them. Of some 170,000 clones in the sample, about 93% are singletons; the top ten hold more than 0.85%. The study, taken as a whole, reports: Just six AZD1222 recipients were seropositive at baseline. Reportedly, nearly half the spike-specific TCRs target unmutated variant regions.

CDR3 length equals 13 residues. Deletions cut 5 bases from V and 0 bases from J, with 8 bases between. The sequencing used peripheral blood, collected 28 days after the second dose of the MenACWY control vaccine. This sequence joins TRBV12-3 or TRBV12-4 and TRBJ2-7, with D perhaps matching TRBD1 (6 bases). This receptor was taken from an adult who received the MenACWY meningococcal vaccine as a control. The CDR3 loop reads CASSRDTSYEQYF. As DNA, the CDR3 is TGTGCCAGCAGTCGGGACACCTCCTACGAGCAGTACTTC.